Each of the 26 T cell receptor beta chains below was sequenced from the same sample in a study of blood T cell repertoires in COVID-19. This table comes from immunoSEQ multiplex PCR, and its TCRdb copy is limited to in-frame clones, with some not included. The sample holds roughly 240,000 clones, roughly 80% seen once. The sample consisted of peripheral blood. The receptors here all came from a woman aged 70-85 years with acute or convalescent COVID-19.

CDR3 sequence reads: CASSEGRDGNQPQHF. For the CDR3, the DNA is TGTGCCAGCAGTGAAGGTCGGGATGGGAATCAGCCCCAGCATTTT. V usage is TRBV6-1 and J usage is TRBJ1-5; D is unclear. V was shortened by 1 base and J by 4 bases, with 11 bases between the two germline ends. CDR1 is MNHNS and CDR2 is SASEGT in the germline V gene. The CDR3 is 15 amino acids.

The chain is built from TRBV5-6 and TRBJ2-7; 10 bases agree with TRBD1. The CDR3 totals 16 residues. Looked up from germline, CDR1 is SGHDT and CDR2 is YYEEEE. V shed 2 bases, J shed 6 bases, and the junction held 11 bases outside the gene matches. Here the CDR3 DNA reads TGTGCCAGCAGCTTAACTTTCGGGACAGGGGTAGGCGAGCAGTACTTC. Its translation is CASSLTFGTGVGEQYF.

CDR3 sequence: CASSFKTGTEAFF. The CDR3 nucleotides read TGTGCCAGCAGCTTTAAGACGGGCACTGAAGCTTTCTTT. The chain joins TRBV7-2 to TRBJ1-1; D is undetermined. Germline lookup yields CDR1 SGHTA and CDR2 FQGNSA. The CDR3 is 13 amino acids. V lost 3 bases, J lost 4 bases, and 9 bases lay in between. The whole variable domain, remainder taken from reference TRBV7-2 and TRBJ1-1, is GAGVSQSPSNKVTEKGKDVELRCDPISGHTALYWYRQSLGQGLEFLIYFQGNSAPDKSGLPSDRFSAERTGGSVSTLTIQRTQQEDSAVYLCASSFKTGTEAFFGQGTRLTVV.

This clone appeared a few times. The chain is built from TRBV7-2 and TRBJ1-2, with a tentative D call TRBD1 (5 bases). CDR1 and CDR2 from the germline V gene are SGHTA and FQGNSA. V dropped 1 base and J dropped 8 bases, with 14 bases sitting between them. The CDR3 consists of 14 residues. The CDR3: CASSLEARVGGYTF. CDR3 in DNA: TGTGCCAGCAGCTTAGAGGCCAGGGTAGGGGGCTACACCTTC.

This clone has more than one count but fewer than ten. The rearrangement joins TRBV21-1 to TRBJ2-3; the DNA was not used to check the table's D call, TRBD2. TRBV21-1 represents a pseudogene. This CDR3 has 13 amino acids. CDR3 protein: CASSKEPRPTQYF. Written as DNA, the CDR3 is TGTGCCAGCAGCAAAGAGCCTAGGCCCACGCAGTATTTT.

The V and J genes are TRBV4-3 and TRBJ2-2, with 7 bases that match TRBD2. The CDR3 totals 18 residues. After removal of 0 bases from V and 0 bases from J, the junction contained 7 bases not matched to a gene. Germline CDR1 reads LGHNA; CDR2 reads YSLEER. The DNA for the CDR3 is TGCGCCAGCAGCCAAGACAATCACGGGGGGACGAACACCGGGGAGCTGTTTTTT. It yields the protein CASSQDNHGGTNTGELFF.

CDR3 loop: CASTQTGMNTGELFF. In DNA form, the CDR3 reads TGTGCCAGCACTCAAACAGGGATGAACACCGGGGAGCTGTTTTTT. The rearrangement uses TRBV5-6 and TRBJ2-2; possibly TRBD1 for D (6 bases). The CDR3 length is 15 residues. Germline V CDR1 and CDR2: SGHDT, YYEEEE. V lost 6 bases, J lost 1 base, and 13 bases lay in between.

This sequence joins TRBV21-1 and TRBJ1-5; the D call of TRBD1 is as the table states it, not checked on the DNA. TRBV21-1 is an annotated pseudogene. This CDR3 is 19 amino acids long. The CDR3 region is CASRNAAGGFLHSNQPQHF. CDR3 bases: TGTGCCAGCAGAAATGCTGCAGGGGGCTTCCTTCATAGCAATCAGCCCCAGCATTTT.

As to this clone: The same CDR3 is also encoded by other DNA sequences in this sample. The gene calls are TRBV5-1 and TRBJ2-7; the D gene is possibly TRBD1 (6 bases). CDR1 and CDR2 (germline): SGHRS, YFSETQ. The V end was cut by 3 bases, the J end by 4 bases, with 8 bases between. The CDR3 runs to 12 residues. The CDR3 DNA is TGCGCCAGCAGCTCACAGGGATACGAGCAGTACTTC. The encoded protein is CASSSQGYEQYF.

The chain carries TRBV7-2 and TRBJ2-2; unclear D gene. Germline CDR1 is SGHTA and CDR2 is FQGNSA. The CDR3 runs to 14 residues. The V end was cut by 4 bases, the J end by 2 bases, with 8 bases between. CDR3: CASSSGLNTGELFF. The CDR3 region has the DNA TGTGCCAGCAGCTCAGGATTAAACACCGGGGAGCTGTTTTTT.

The V call is TRBV19, the J call TRBJ2-7; TRBD1 agrees at 7 bases. Trimming removed 9 bases from V and 1 base from J; junction bases left unmatched: 12. This CDR3 contains 15 residues. The germline V gene encodes CDR1 LNHDA and CDR2 SQIVND (reference sequence). CDR3 amino acids: CASNPGTALSYEQYF. In DNA, the CDR3 is TGTGCCAGCAACCCGGGGACAGCGTTGTCCTACGAGCAGTACTTC.

This clone has just a few counts. The rearrangement links TRBV18 to TRBJ1-1, with 8 nucleotides matching TRBD1. V lost 3 bases, J lost 7 bases, and 4 bases stayed unmatched. Germline V gene data show CDR1 as KGHSH and CDR2 as LQKENI. The CDR3 is 13 residues long. The CDR3 coding sequence is TGTGCCAGCTCACCGGACAGGGAACTTGAAGCTTTCTTT. Translating it yields CASSPDRELEAFF.

The genes are TRBV7-2 and TRBJ1-2; D is uncertain. This CDR3 has 15 amino acids. Between the trimmed V and J ends, which lost 3 bases and 1 base, there was a span of 12 bases. In germline, CDR1 is SGHTA, CDR2 FQGNSA. In nucleotides, the CDR3 is TGTGCCAGCAGCTTTCGGGGAGACCTTAACTATGGCTACACCTTC. It is translated as CASSFRGDLNYGYTF.

The table lists this clone with a few counts. The chain joins TRBV24-1 to TRBJ1-2; 8 bases are a match to TRBD1. Germline lookup yields CDR1 KGHDR and CDR2 SFDVKD. The V and J ends lost 2 bases and 8 bases, in that order; junction bases with no gene match: 3. The CDR3 is 13 residues long. The CDR3 nucleotides are TGTGCCACCAGTGATTGGACAGGGACCGGCTACACCTTC. As protein: CATSDWTGTGYTF.

V usage is TRBV2 and J usage is TRBJ2-5; 7 bases line up with TRBD2. The CDR3 contains 15 residues. Germline lookup yields CDR1 SNHLY and CDR2 FYNNEI. After removal of 6 bases from V and 1 base from J, the junction contained 8 bases not matched to a gene. The CDR3 sequence is CASRAGLPFQETQYF. The CDR3 DNA follows: TGTGCCAGCAGGGCGGGACTACCATTCCAAGAGACCCAGTACTTC.

The rearrangement uses TRBV3-1 (or the pseudogene TRBV3-2) and TRBJ1-3; D gene uncertain. There are 15 residues in the CDR3. CDR1 is LGHDT, CDR2 YNNKEL, per germline (reference sequence). V was clipped by 6 bases and J by 0 bases, with 12 bases between them. CDR3: CASRPSGTSGNTIYF. In nucleotides, the CDR3 is TGTGCCAGCAGACCCTCAGGCACCTCTGGAAACACCATATATTTT.

This clone occurred once. V usage is TRBV10-1 and J usage is TRBJ2-1; 10 bases match TRBD2. Germline values: CDR1 WNHNN, CDR2 SYGVQD (reference sequence). There are 14 residues in the CDR3. V lost 10 bases and J lost 7; bases outside the gene matches: 10. CDR3 DNA sequence: TGCGCCACCGAACGGGGTAGCGGGGGGAATGAGCAGTTCTTC. Its protein is CATERGSGGNEQFF.

V usage is TRBV27 and J usage is TRBJ1-6; 10 bases fit TRBD1. Unmatched junction bases numbered 7, after V lost 6 bases and J lost 11 bases. The CDR3 runs to 14 residues. CDR1 is MNHEY and CDR2 is SMNVEV in the germline V gene (reference sequence). CDR3 sequence reads: CASRRDRGQAPLHF. The DNA for the CDR3 is TGTGCCAGCAGGAGAGACAGGGGGCAGGCACCCCTCCACTTT.

This chain uses TRBV11-2 with TRBJ1-2; D not certain. The CDR3 spans 15 residues. Per germline, CDR1 SGHAT and CDR2 FQNNGV. V lost 3 bases to trimming and J lost 4 bases, with 15 bases between them. DNA for the CDR3: TGTGCCAGCAGCTTGGGAGCGCTAGGAGTCTATGGCTACACCTTC. This sequence encodes CASSLGALGVYGYTF.

This chain links TRBV3-1 (or the pseudogene TRBV3-2) with TRBJ1-1; 7 nucleotides match TRBD1. This CDR3 comprises 14 residues. Per germline, CDR1 LGHDT and CDR2 YNNKEL (reference sequence). V shed 1 base and J 4 bases; nucleotides not matched to a gene: 3. CDR3 amino acids: CASSQGTGLTEAFF. For the CDR3, the DNA is TGTGCCAGCAGCCAAGGGACAGGACTCACTGAAGCTTTCTTT.

The CDR3 here is CASSWGVGSTGELFF. The CDR3 bases are TGTGCCAGCAGCTGGGGGGTTGGGTCCACCGGGGAGCTGTTTTTT. V and J are TRBV5-5 and TRBJ2-2, with D tentatively TRBD2 (6 bases). V lost 3 bases and J 4 bases, leaving 13 bases between the germline ends. The CDR3 extends over 15 amino acids. Germline loops: CDR1 SGHKS, CDR2 YYEKEE (reference sequence).

The chain is built from TRBV7-2 and TRBJ2-3; D unclear. Germline CDR1 and CDR2: SGHTA and FQGNSA. The V and J ends lost 1 base and 4 bases respectively, with 9 bases between them. This CDR3 has 14 amino acids. CDR3 nucleotides: TGTGCCAGCAGCTTAGAAGCTATTTCAGATACGCAGTATTTT. Translated: CASSLEAISDTQYF.

The chain joins TRBV24-1 to TRBJ1-5; weak D call: TRBD1 (5 bases). The CDR3 extends over 15 amino acids. Germline values: CDR1 KGHDR, CDR2 SFDVKD. The V end was cut by 4 bases, the J end by 2 bases, with 11 bases between. The CDR3 bases are TGTGCCACCAGTGAGTCAGGGTACGGCAATCAGCCCCAGCATTTT. Protein: CATSESGYGNQPQHF.

The chain joins TRBV5-6 to TRBJ1-2; 7 bases fit TRBD1. Per germline, CDR1 SGHDT and CDR2 YYEEEE. V was clipped by 1 base and J by 3 bases; unmatched bases: 3. CDR3 length equals 14 residues. The CDR3 region has the DNA TGTGCCAGCAGCTTGCCAGGGACAGACTATGGCTACACCTTC. Translating gives CASSLPGTDYGYTF. Filled out from reference TRBV5-6 and TRBJ1-2, the complete variable domain reads DAGVTQSPTHLIKTRGQQVTLRCSPKSGHDTVSWYQQALGQGPQFIFQYYEEEERQRGNFPDRFSGHQFPNYSSELNVNALLLGDSALYLCASSLPGTDYGYTFGSGTRLTVV.

The chain is built from TRBV29-1 and TRBJ1-5; 8 nucleotides agree with TRBD1. Germline V CDR1 and CDR2: SQVTM, ANQGSEA. CDR3 length: 15 residues. The J segment lost 4 bases and the V segment lost 4 bases, leaving 9 bases of the junction unmatched. The CDR3: CSVALTGGKNQPQHF. CDR3 bases: TGCAGCGTTGCCCTAACAGGGGGTAAGAATCAGCCCCAGCATTTT.

V usage is TRBV6-1 and J usage is TRBJ2-4; D unclear. This CDR3 spans 15 amino acids. CDR1 MNHNS and CDR2 SASEGT come from the germline V gene. Trimming removed 3 bases from V and 6 bases from J, with 15 bases in between. CDR3 residues: CASSDNRIIGNIQYF. CDR3 nucleotides: TGTGCCAGCAGTGATAACAGAATAATTGGAAACATTCAGTACTTC.